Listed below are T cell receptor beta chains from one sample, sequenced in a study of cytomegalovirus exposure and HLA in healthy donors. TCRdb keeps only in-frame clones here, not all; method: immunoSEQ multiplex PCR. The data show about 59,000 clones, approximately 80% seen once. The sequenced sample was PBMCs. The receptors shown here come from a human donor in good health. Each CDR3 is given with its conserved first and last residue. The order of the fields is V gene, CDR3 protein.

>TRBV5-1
CASSALPTSGTDTQYF
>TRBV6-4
CASSAGNTGELFF
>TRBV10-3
CAIAAGDEQYF
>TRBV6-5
CASSYGVAGAYEQYF
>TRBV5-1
CASWRGTSGEETQYF
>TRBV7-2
CASSLGWRTDTQYF
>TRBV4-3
CASRSEPRSSYEQYF
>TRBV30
CAWSRGSHTDTQYF
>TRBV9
CASSLSGGSSYNEQFF
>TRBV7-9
CASSLVGSGNQETQYF
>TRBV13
CASSLGQGRYSNQPQHF
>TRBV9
CASSVEVRASTDTQYF
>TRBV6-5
CASSYTRYTGSYTF
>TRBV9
CASSVTQDSLGTDTQYF
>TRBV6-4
CASSVAGVLAKNIQYF
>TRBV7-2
CASSLGGQFNEQFF
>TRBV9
CASSPTGTAAEAFF
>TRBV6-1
CASSELVSYNEQFF
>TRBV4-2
CASSQGTGYNEQFF
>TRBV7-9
CSSSSPGGLGLTDTQYF
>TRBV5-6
CASSSTRYRGGNQPQHF
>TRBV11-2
CASSFKGDTEAFF
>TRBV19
CASRLQGDYEQYF
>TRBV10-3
CAISEQGSNQPQHF
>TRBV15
CATSREIVTWTYSYEQYF
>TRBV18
CASSFTGGGGNQPQHF
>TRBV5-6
CASSLGDRNSPLHF
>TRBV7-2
CASSLAGAGGTDTQYF
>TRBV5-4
CASSLTRSYNEQFF
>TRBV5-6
CASSGGQVTVGTQYF
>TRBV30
CAWSEGGREKLFF
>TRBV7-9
CASSLDLAGGEQFF
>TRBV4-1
CASSQEPGTRGEQYF
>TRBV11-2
CASSLTGVTNYGYTF
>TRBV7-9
CASSLVRTSLYNEQFF
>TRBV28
CASSLRLAGGQFF
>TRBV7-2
CASSLAYAEETQYF
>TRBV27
CASRSAGTGGVQPQHF
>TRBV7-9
CASSSASGGVLRGQFF
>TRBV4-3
CASSQDLDQPQHF
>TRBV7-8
CASSLRLAGGHNTGELFF
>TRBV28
CASSSPGQYNSPLHF
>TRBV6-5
CASSYSAGGYGYTF
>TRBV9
CASSVDGQGGWETQYF
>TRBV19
CASSFTVEMNTEAFF
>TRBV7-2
CASSFQRQGGTGELFF
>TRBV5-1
CASSPTEGGPYNEQFF
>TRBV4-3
CASSQVETGAFYTEAFF
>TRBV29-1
CSAGGGQGPYNEQFF
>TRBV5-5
CASSLSTGAPYEQYF
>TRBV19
CASSIEWTGGMNTQYF